This passage covers 30 T cell receptor beta chains from one sample sequenced in a study of shared clonotypes between healthy human individuals. Sequencing used immunoSEQ multiplex PCR; TCRdb keeps in-frame clones, though not all of them. The profile shows about 2.4 million clones, under 95% of them singletons. Source material: naive CD4+ T cells from PBMCs. Subset indicated: CD45RA+ positively selected. The receptors originated from a man aged 18 to 35 in good health. Some clones in this sample may be carry-over from other donors' samples.

The chain carries TRBV6-6 and TRBJ2-2; 8 bases map to TRBD2. V gave up 1 base and J gave up 6 bases; unmatched junction bases: 7. In germline, CDR1 is MNHNY, CDR2 SVGAGI (reference sequence). This CDR3 spans 16 amino acids. Here the CDR3 reads CASSYFAGGLAGELFF. CDR3 nucleotides: TGTGCCAGCAGTTACTTCGCGGGAGGATTGGCCGGGGAGCTGTTTTTT.

The rearrangement links TRBV6-6 to TRBJ2-7; D gene uncertain. CDR3 length equals 16 residues. V lost 0 bases and J lost 0, with 12 bases in between. Germline CDR1 is MNHNY and CDR2 is SVGAGI (reference sequence). The CDR3 DNA sequence: TGTGCCAGCAGTTACTCGATCGGGCAGAACTCCTACGAGCAGTACTTC. It specifies CASSYSIGQNSYEQYF.

A note on this clone: The junction does not match germline at one end; this may be a read error. The chain recombines TRBV6-4 with TRBJ2-2, with 9 bases lining up with TRBD1. The CDR3 is 15 amino acids. Germline assignment: CDR1 MRHNA and CDR2 SNTAGT. Here the CDR3 reads CASRAGTGNAGELFF. The CDR3 nucleotides are TGTGCCAGCAGAGCCGGGACAGGGAACGCCGGGGAGCTGTTTTTT.

This clone appeared a single time. The rearrangement joins TRBV6-5 to TRBJ2-7, with TRBD1 identical over 10 bases. Germline V gene sequence: CDR1 MNHEY, CDR2 SVGAGI. Trimming removed 6 bases from V and 3 bases from J; junction bases left unmatched: 5. CDR3 length: 14 residues. CDR3 residues: CASSRTGGNYEQYF. The CDR3 bases are TGTGCCAGCAGCCGGACAGGGGGTAACTACGAGCAGTACTTC.

The V gene is TRBV19, the J gene TRBJ2-6; D uncertain. This CDR3 has 15 residues. Germline CDR1 and CDR2: LNHDA and SQIVND (reference sequence). Trimming left V 5 bases short and J 2 bases short, with 10 bases between. The CDR3 coding sequence is TGTGCCAGTAGTGGTGTGGAAACTGGGGCCAACGTCCTGACTTTC. Encoded protein: CASSGVETGANVLTF.

The table lists this clone with a few counts. The chain links TRBV10-3 to TRBJ1-1, with a weak D call TRBD1 (6 bases). The CDR3 totals 13 residues. Germline V gene sequence: CDR1 ENHRY, CDR2 SYGVKD. Trimming stripped 2 bases from V and 7 bases from J, with 11 bases between. The CDR3 region is CAISESGGSEAFF. DNA for the CDR3: TGTGCCATCAGTGAGAGCGGGGGCAGTGAAGCTTTCTTT.

A note on this clone: Other DNA sequences in this specimen translate into the identical CDR3. The rearrangement joins TRBV15 to TRBJ2-5, with D possibly called TRBD1 or TRBD2 (6 bases each). The ends were cut back, 1 base at V and 5 bases at J, with 8 bases in the middle. This CDR3 spans 13 amino acids. The germline V gene encodes CDR1 LNHNV and CDR2 YYDKDF (reference sequence). CDR3 in amino acids: CATSRGRGETQYF. DNA for the CDR3: TGTGCCACCAGCAGAGGGAGGGGGGAGACCCAGTACTTC.

The chain uses TRBV29-1 and TRBJ2-3; D uncertain. Germline loops: CDR1 SQVTM, CDR2 ANQGSEA. V lost 8 bases to trimming and J lost 2 bases, with 11 bases between them. This CDR3 spans 12 amino acids. This CDR3 is CSSWQLTDTQYF. The CDR3 nucleotides read TGCAGCTCGTGGCAGCTCACAGATACGCAGTATTTT.

This sequence joins TRBV6-5 and TRBJ2-3, with 7 bases lining up with TRBD1. V dropped 0 bases and J dropped 6; count of bases not matched to a gene: 6. This CDR3 region has 15 residues. Germline CDR1 reads MNHEY; CDR2 reads SVGAGI. CDR3 nucleotide sequence: TGTGCCAGCAGTTACTCGACAGGGCCGTGGGATACGCAGTATTTT. This codes for CASSYSTGPWDTQYF.

This chain connects TRBV19 to TRBJ1-4; unclear D gene. From germline, CDR1 is LNHDA and CDR2 SQIVND (reference sequence). V was pared by 4 bases and J by 3 bases, with 18 bases between. CDR3 length equals 17 residues. This chain's CDR3 is CASSTPLGKGSNEKLFF. The CDR3 DNA is TGTGCCAGTAGTACGCCCCTTGGGAAGGGCTCTAATGAAAAACTGTTTTTT. Supplemented by reference TRBV19 and TRBJ1-4, the full variable domain reads DGGITQSPKYLFRKEGQNVTLSCEQNLNHDAMYWYRQDPGQGLRLIYYSQIVNDFQKGDIAEGYSVSREKKESFPLTVTSAQKNPTAFYLCASSTPLGKGSNEKLFFGSGTQLSVL.

V usage is TRBV5-4 and J usage is TRBJ2-7, with 7 bases that match TRBD2. The CDR3 has 13 residues. Germline values: CDR1 SGHNT, CDR2 YYREEE (reference sequence). After removal of 2 bases from V and 7 bases from J, the junction contained 6 bases not matched to a gene. The CDR3 DNA is TGTGCCAGCAGCTTTGCGGGAGCGGGAGAGCAGTACTTC. Translation gives CASSFAGAGEQYF.

This sequence joins TRBV28 and TRBJ2-7; TRBD1 is a possible D gene (6 bases). Germline V gene data show CDR1 as MDHEN and CDR2 as SYDVKM. This CDR3 contains 17 residues. V was pared by 2 bases and J by 3 bases, with 20 bases between. CDR3 in DNA: TGTGCCAGCAGTTTACTACCAGTAGCCTTAGGGGGCTACGAGCAGTACTTC. Its translation is CASSLLPVALGGYEQYF.

CDR3 sequence reads: CASAPLGGGAEAFF. The CDR3 nucleotides are TGTGCCAGCGCACCACTGGGGGGCGGCGCTGAAGCTTTCTTT. The chain is built from TRBV2 and TRBJ1-1; tentative D call: TRBD1 (6 bases). V lost 8 bases, J lost 6 bases, and 19 bases lay in between. The CDR3 runs 14 residues. Germline values: CDR1 SNHLY, CDR2 FYNNEI.

The rearrangement joins TRBV10-2 to TRBJ1-2; the match to TRBD1 covers 8 bases. The V gene's germline CDR1 is WSHSY and CDR2 SAAADI. The CDR3 length is 13 residues. V dropped 5 bases and J dropped 7; count of bases not matched to a gene: 6. CDR3 loop: CASSSFDRGGYTF. CDR3 nucleotides: TGCGCCAGCAGTTCCTTTGACAGGGGTGGCTACACCTTC.

The chain couples TRBV6-6 to TRBJ2-5; D unclear. CDR1 is MNHNY and CDR2 is SVGAGI in the germline V gene (reference sequence). The CDR3 is made up of 14 amino acids. Trimming cost V 3 bases and J 1 base, with 9 bases left between them. The CDR3 bases are TGTGCCAGCAGTTATGTAAATCCCCAAGAGACCCAGTACTTC. Translated, it gives CASSYVNPQETQYF.

This clone was counted a single time. The gene calls are TRBV7-2 and TRBJ2-7, with 9 nucleotides matching TRBD1. Germline CDR1 reads SGHTA; CDR2 reads FQGNSA. The ends lost 5 bases at V and 6 bases at J; junction bases unmatched: 5. The CDR3 length is 13 residues. As DNA, the CDR3 is TGTGCCAGCAGCCTAGGACAGGGGTTCGAGCAGTACTTC. Translation: CASSLGQGFEQYF.

This clone was seen more than once but under ten times. The rearrangement joins TRBV20-1 to TRBJ1-1; tentatively, D is TRBD1 (5 bases). This CDR3 is 10 amino acids long. Germline loops: CDR1 DFQATT, CDR2 SNEGSKA (reference sequence). V dropped 6 bases and J dropped 11 bases, with 13 bases sitting between them. The DNA of the CDR3 is TGCAGTGCCTTGCACGGGGGGGCTTTCTTT. Residues: CSALHGGAFF.

This rearrangement joins TRBV4-3 to TRBJ2-7; no definite D call. V gave up 4 bases and J gave up 0 bases, with 10 bases separating them. The CDR3 is 14 residues long. CDR1 and CDR2 from the germline V gene are LGHNA and YSLEER. The CDR3 is CASSRTVSSYEQYF. The CDR3 DNA follows: TGCGCCAGCAGCCGGACGGTGAGCTCCTACGAGCAGTACTTC.

The J gene is TRBJ1-4, the V gene TRBV28; 9 bases are a match to TRBD1. This CDR3 is built from 15 residues. The junction had 7 bases not matched to a gene; V was cut back by 6 bases and J by 5 bases. The germline V gene has CDR1 MDHEN and CDR2 SYDVKM. The CDR3 DNA is TGTGCCAGCAGGCCTCCGGGACAGGGAAATGAAAAACTGTTTTTT. Translation gives CASRPPGQGNEKLFF.

This sequence joins TRBV11-3 and TRBJ2-3, with a tentative D call TRBD2 (6 bases). This CDR3 comprises 15 residues. Germline V gene lookup returns CDR1 SGHNT and CDR2 YENEEA. The germline V and J ends were trimmed by 5 bases and 0 bases, with 12 bases remaining between them. This CDR3 is CASSISGRSTDTQYF. CDR3 nucleotides: TGTGCCAGCAGCATCAGCGGGCGAAGCACAGATACGCAGTATTTT.

This clone was counted a few times. V usage is TRBV18 and J usage is TRBJ1-5; D may be TRBD1 (6 bases). Trimming stripped 0 bases from V and 3 bases from J, with 9 bases between. The germline V gene encodes CDR1 KGHSH and CDR2 LQKENI. There are 15 residues in the CDR3. The CDR3: CASSPPRGANQPQHF. In DNA, the CDR3 is TGTGCCAGCTCACCACCGCGGGGGGCCAATCAGCCCCAGCATTTT.

This clone was observed once. The V call is TRBV7-2, the J call TRBJ1-1; D perhaps matches TRBD1 (5 bases). In germline, CDR1 is SGHTA, CDR2 FQGNSA. Trimming took 5 bases from V and 11 from J, leaving 21 bases between them. The CDR3 spans 14 residues. The CDR3 DNA sequence: TGTGCCAGCAGCGTAGGACCGCGGGGGTTGAAGGCTTTCTTT. This gives the protein CASSVGPRGLKAFF.

This rearrangement joins TRBV28 to TRBJ1-2; 7 bases line up with TRBD1. Germline V gene data show CDR1 as MDHEN and CDR2 as SYDVKM. V lost 7 bases to trimming and J lost 6 bases; unmatched junction nucleotides: 11. The CDR3 is 14 residues long. CDR3 region: CASITTGAGNGYTF. Written as DNA, the CDR3 is TGTGCCAGCATCACCACAGGGGCAGGGAATGGCTACACCTTC.

This clone appeared once. V is TRBV7-9 and J is TRBJ2-1, with 7 bases matching TRBD2. The germline V gene has CDR1 SEHNR and CDR2 FQNEAQ (reference sequence). The CDR3 runs to 13 residues. The junction had 4 bases not matched to a gene; V was cut back by 2 bases and J by 9 bases. CDR3 sequence (DNA): TGTGCCAGCAGCTTACGGGAGGATGGTGAGCAGTTCTTC. Amino acid sequence: CASSLREDGEQFF.

The chain combines TRBV27 with TRBJ2-1; a possible D gene is TRBD2 (6 bases). Germline CDR1 and CDR2: MNHEY and SMNVEV (reference sequence). Trimming shortened V by 6 bases and J by 3 bases, and 18 bases separated the two germline ends. This CDR3 region has 16 residues. The CDR3 DNA follows: TGTGCCAGCAGACGAGGTGCGTGGGAGGTCTACAATGAGCAGTTCTTC. This translates into CASRRGAWEVYNEQFF.

The genes are TRBV28 and TRBJ2-2; 14 nucleotides align to TRBD2. Trimming cost V 5 bases and J 1 base; bases outside gene matches: 6. The CDR3 runs to 18 residues. The germline CDR1 and CDR2 sequences are MDHEN and SYDVKM. The DNA for the CDR3 is TGTGCCAGCAGTCGGACTAGCGGGAGGCCCGTGAACACCGGGGAGCTGTTTTTT. It specifies CASSRTSGRPVNTGELFF.

V usage is TRBV19 and J usage is TRBJ1-2; D is possibly TRBD1 (5 bases). The CDR3 is made up of 17 amino acids. Germline V gene lookup returns CDR1 LNHDA and CDR2 SQIVND (reference sequence). Trimming shortened V by 0 bases and J by 0 bases, and 14 bases separated the two germline ends. CDR3 protein: CASSIEGRGPANYGYTF. The CDR3 nucleotides are TGTGCCAGTAGTATAGAGGGCCGGGGACCCGCTAACTATGGCTACACCTTC.

The V and J genes are TRBV5-4 and TRBJ1-4; 8 nucleotides line up with TRBD1. The CDR3 sequence is 15 residues long. The V gene's germline CDR1 is SGHNT and CDR2 YYREEE (reference sequence). V gave up 4 bases and J gave up 4 bases; unmatched junction bases: 6. This CDR3 is CASSPLTGDNEKLFF. The CDR3 nucleotides are TGTGCCAGCAGCCCACTGACAGGGGATAATGAAAAACTGTTTTTT.

The chain links TRBV28 to TRBJ2-1; perhaps TRBD1 as D (5 bases). Trimming took off 6 bases at V and 6 bases at J, with 9 bases between the two ends. Looked up from germline, CDR1 is MDHEN and CDR2 is SYDVKM. The CDR3 contains 12 residues. Here the CDR3 reads CASSQGINEQFF. The CDR3 bases are TGTGCCAGCAGCCAGGGTATCAATGAGCAGTTCTTC.

The rearrangement links TRBV7-9 to TRBJ2-4; TRBD1 matches at 7 bases. J lost 6 bases, V lost 5 bases, and 10 bases had no gene match. Germline CDR1 and CDR2: SEHNR and FQNEAQ (reference sequence). The CDR3 runs 15 residues. The CDR3, as DNA: TGTGCCAGCAGCCCCTCGAGGGGGCTGGGAAACATTCAGTACTTC. Protein sequence: CASSPSRGLGNIQYF.